The next 18 T cell receptor beta chains were all read from a single sample in a study of blood T cell repertoires in COVID-19. Measured with immunoSEQ multiplex PCR; TCRdb has only the in-frame clones, and not every one. The sample records just under 40,000 clones, around 74% being singletons. The sequencing sample was made of peripheral blood. The receptors were sampled from a man between 65 and 85 years old with acute or convalescent COVID-19.

The chain recombines TRBV25-1 with TRBJ1-4; 9 nucleotides line up with TRBD1. Unmatched junction bases numbered 10, after V lost 4 bases and J lost 7 bases. The CDR3 consists of 16 residues. CDR1 is MGHDK, CDR2 SYGVNS, per germline. The CDR3 DNA reads as TGTGCCAGCAGTGCGACCGGGACAGGGCTGATTGAAAAACTGTTTTTT. Translated, it gives CASSATGTGLIEKLFF.

The CDR3 reads CASSPPRRVLYTGELFF. CDR3 DNA sequence: TGTGCCAGCAGTCCCCCCCGCAGGGTCCTTTACACCGGGGAGCTGTTTTTT. The genes are TRBV28 and TRBJ2-2, with a tentative D call TRBD1 (5 bases). The CDR3 runs 17 residues. The germline V gene encodes CDR1 MDHEN and CDR2 SYDVKM. Trimming took 5 bases from V and 3 from J, leaving 19 bases between them.

The rearrangement joins TRBV24-1 to TRBJ2-2; TRBD1 matches 8 bases. The CDR3 consists of 14 residues. Germline trimming cut 4 bases from V and 6 bases from J; bases unmatched to any gene: 3. In germline, CDR1 is KGHDR, CDR2 SFDVKD. The CDR3: CATSEEDRAGELFF. CDR3 nucleotide sequence: TGTGCCACCAGTGAAGAGGACAGGGCCGGGGAGCTGTTTTTT.

The chain uses TRBV19 and TRBJ2-3; TRBD2 agrees at 10 bases. The CDR3 spans 14 residues. Unmatched junction bases numbered 2, after V lost 6 bases and J lost 2 bases. The V gene's germline CDR1 is LNHDA and CDR2 SQIVND (reference sequence). This chain's CDR3 is CASRLAGDTDTQYF. CDR3 in DNA: TGTGCCAGTAGGCTAGCGGGGGACACAGATACGCAGTATTTT.

The chain joins TRBV28 to TRBJ1-5, with a possible D match to TRBD1 (5 bases). Germline assignment: CDR1 MDHEN and CDR2 SYDVKM. CDR3 length: 15 amino acids. V was clipped by 3 bases and J by 3 bases, with 12 bases between them. This chain's CDR3 is CASSFGRGYNQPQHF. The CDR3 nucleotides read TGTGCCAGCAGTTTTGGGAGGGGCTACAATCAGCCCCAGCATTTT. Complete variable domain (other parts from reference TRBV28 and TRBJ1-5): DVKVTQSSRYLVKRTGEKVFLECVQDMDHENMFWYRQDPGLGLRLIYFSYDVKMKEKGDIPEGYSVSREKKERFSLILESASTNQTSMYLCASSFGRGYNQPQHFGDGTRLSIL.

V gene TRBV28 combines with J gene TRBJ2-7, with 8 positions matching TRBD1. Germline values: CDR1 MDHEN, CDR2 SYDVKM. The V and J ends lost 8 bases and 3 bases, in that order; junction bases with no gene match: 12. This CDR3 region has 15 residues. The CDR3 nucleotides are TGTGCCAGCTACTCGGGGCAGGGGGCCCACTACGAGCAGTACTTC. This translates into CASYSGQGAHYEQYF.

The chain links TRBV9 to TRBJ2-3; 10 bases are a match to TRBD2. The CDR3 sequence is 15 residues long. CDR1 and CDR2 from the germline V gene are SGDLS and YYNGEE. With 4 bases clipped from V and 2 bases from J, the junction kept 4 bases outside the gene matches. Here the CDR3 DNA reads TGTGCCAGCAGCCCCGGGACTAGCGTCACAGATACGCAGTATTTT. Translating gives CASSPGTSVTDTQYF.

Here the CDR3 reads CASSFSGQEANYGYTF. The CDR3, as DNA: TGTGCCAGCAGTTTTTCCGGACAGGAAGCTAACTATGGCTACACCTTC. This chain connects TRBV3-1 (or the pseudogene TRBV3-2) to TRBJ1-2; the match to TRBD1 covers 7 bases. Germline V lookup: CDR1 LGHDT, CDR2 YNNKEL (reference sequence). The V and J ends lost 6 bases and 0 bases, in that order; junction bases with no gene match: 10. The CDR3 spans 16 residues.

This chain uses TRBV5-5 with TRBJ2-5; tentative D call: TRBD1 (6 bases). The CDR3 runs 12 residues. V was shortened by 5 bases and J by 4 bases, with 9 bases between the two germline ends. Germline values: CDR1 SGHKS, CDR2 YYEKEE (reference sequence). Here the CDR3 DNA reads TGTGCCAGCAGTACAGGGACAGAGACCCAGTACTTC. Residues: CASSTGTETQYF.

The chain uses TRBV7-9 and TRBJ1-1; the match to TRBD1 covers 9 bases. The CDR3 consists of 13 residues. CDR1 and CDR2 from the germline V gene are SEHNR and FQNEAQ (reference sequence). The ends lost 7 bases at V and 7 bases at J; junction bases unmatched: 7. CDR3 nucleotides: TGTGCCAGCACCTATACAGGGGGCGGTGAAGCTTTCTTT. Translation gives CASTYTGGGEAFF.

This rearrangement joins TRBV11-2 to TRBJ1-1; possible D gene TRBD1, 6 bases. Trimming took off 0 bases at V and 0 bases at J, with 11 bases between the two ends. The CDR3 loop spans 16 amino acids. Per the germline V gene, CDR1 is SGHAT and CDR2 is FQNNGV. DNA for the CDR3: TGTGCCAGCAGCTTAGATCAGGGGATCGTGAACACTGAAGCTTTCTTT. Translated, it gives CASSLDQGIVNTEAFF.

Remarks on this clone: Relative to the germline gene, one junction end is altered; a read error may explain this. The chain combines TRBV7-7 with TRBJ2-1; D might be TRBD1 (5 bases). The CDR3 length is 15 residues. Germline V CDR1 and CDR2: SSHAT, FNYEAQ (reference sequence). This CDR3 is CASSPGNSMDNEQFF. DNA of the CDR3: TGTGCTAGCAGCCCAGGGAATTCTATGGACAATGAGCAGTTCTTC.

The chain recombines TRBV29-1 with TRBJ2-2; TRBD2 might be the D (7 bases). The V gene's germline CDR1 is SQVTM and CDR2 ANQGSEA. Between the trimmed V and J ends, which lost 0 bases and 5 bases, there was a span of 16 bases. CDR3 length equals 16 residues. For the CDR3, the DNA is TGCAGCGTTGAAGATCTCGGGGGGCGCGGTACCGGGGAGCTGTTTTTT. It is translated as CSVEDLGGRGTGELFF.

The chain recombines TRBV6-5 with TRBJ1-4; maybe TRBD1 (6 bases). The CDR3 has 14 residues. Per germline, CDR1 MNHEY and CDR2 SVGAGI. Deletions cut 8 bases from V and 7 bases from J, with 17 bases between. CDR3 sequence: CASGMTGITEKLFF. CDR3 nucleotides: TGTGCCAGCGGGATGACAGGTATTACTGAAAAACTGTTTTTT.

The V and J genes are TRBV6-2 or TRBV6-3 and TRBJ1-6; D is unresolved. Trimming removed 2 bases from V and 9 bases from J, with 11 bases in between. This CDR3 comprises 14 residues. Germline CDR1 reads MNHEY; CDR2 reads SVGEGT. CDR3 amino acids: CASSYPGSGSPLHF. In DNA, the CDR3 is TGTGCCAGCAGTTACCCCGGGAGCGGTTCACCCCTCCACTTT.

The J gene is TRBJ1-2, the V gene TRBV18; D is unclear. CDR1 is KGHSH, CDR2 LQKENI, per germline. The CDR3 loop spans 13 amino acids. V lost 5 bases and J 3 bases, leaving 10 bases between the germline ends. As DNA, the CDR3 is TGTGCCAGCTCAGACACCGGCGACTATGGCTACACCTTC. Translated, it gives CASSDTGDYGYTF.

The chain carries TRBV7-2 and TRBJ2-7; D gene unclear. The CDR3 is 14 residues long. Germline-derived CDR1 and CDR2 are SGHTA and FQGNSA. Trimming removed 1 base at V and 3 bases at J, with 10 bases between. CDR3 residues: CASSLVAVSYEQYF. Written as DNA, the CDR3 is TGTGCCAGCAGCTTAGTCGCGGTTAGCTACGAGCAGTACTTC.

V is TRBV28 and J is TRBJ2-3; 7 bases are shared with TRBD2. The germline gives CDR1 MDHEN, CDR2 SYDVKM. CDR3 length equals 13 residues. Trimming at V came to 2 bases and at J to 7 bases, leaving 3 bases not matched to a gene. CDR3 DNA sequence: TGTGCCAGCAGTTTAAGGGGACTAAATACGCAGTATTTT. This gives the protein CASSLRGLNTQYF.